This TCR beta chain was profiled in a study of identical twins. Study-wide findings and caveats: For monozygotic twins, models underestimated out-of-frame TCR alpha sharing.

This clonotype showed up many times. Antigen unknown. Germline values: CDR1 WNHNN, CDR2 SYGVQD (reference sequence). V lost 0 bases and J 2 bases, leaving 5 bases between the germline ends. The CDR3 loop spans 13 amino acids. TCRdb processed the 5' RACE reads anew with MiXCR; each CDR3 protein has one entry. This table holds 200,000 or so distinct CDR3 sequences, about 7.5% found once. In addition, the sample was reused for a study of yellow fever vaccine responses in identical twins.

This TCR was sampled from a woman aged 18 to 35 in good health. The sample comprised memory (CD45RO+) T cells sorted from blood. The J gene is TRBJ2-7, the V gene TRBV10-1; D remains unclear. The CDR3 DNA is TGCGCCAGCAGTGAGTCTGGCACCTACGAGCAGTACTTC. Amino acids: CASSESGTYEQYF.